One T cell receptor beta chain is described in this entry. These data originate in a study of cytomegalovirus exposure and HLA in healthy donors. Donors had nominal health at sampling but likely had unrecorded immune exposures. PCR used 60 Vbeta primers and 13 Jbeta primers. Sequenced by immunoSEQ multiplex PCR; TCRdb stores in-frame clones only, minus some. The sample includes hundreds of thousands of clones, 83% seen only once; the top ten take about 1.4%. Input material: PBMCs. The clonotype comes from a girl under 18 in good health and CMV-seronegative.

The CDR3 is CASSPAGYSGNTIYF. DNA of the CDR3: TGTGCCAGCTCACCCGCAGGCTACTCTGGAAACACCATATATTTT. V is TRBV18 and J is TRBJ1-3; D uncertain. The germline gives CDR1 KGHSH, CDR2 LQKENI. CDR3 size: 15 residues. The germline V and J ends were trimmed by 3 bases and 0 bases, with 9 bases remaining between them.